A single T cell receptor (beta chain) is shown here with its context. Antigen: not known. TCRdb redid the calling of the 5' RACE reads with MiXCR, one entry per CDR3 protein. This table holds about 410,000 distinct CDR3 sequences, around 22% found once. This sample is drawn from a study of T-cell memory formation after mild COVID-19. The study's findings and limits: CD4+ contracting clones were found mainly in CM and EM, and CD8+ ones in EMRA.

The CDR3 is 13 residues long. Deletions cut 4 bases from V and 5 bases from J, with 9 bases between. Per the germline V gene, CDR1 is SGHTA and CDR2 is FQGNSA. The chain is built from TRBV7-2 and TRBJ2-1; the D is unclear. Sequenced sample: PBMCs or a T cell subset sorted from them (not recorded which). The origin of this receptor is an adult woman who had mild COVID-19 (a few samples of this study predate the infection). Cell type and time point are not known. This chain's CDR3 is CASSWVADNEQFF. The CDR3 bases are TGTGCCAGCAGCTGGGTGGCGGACAATGAGCAGTTCTTC.